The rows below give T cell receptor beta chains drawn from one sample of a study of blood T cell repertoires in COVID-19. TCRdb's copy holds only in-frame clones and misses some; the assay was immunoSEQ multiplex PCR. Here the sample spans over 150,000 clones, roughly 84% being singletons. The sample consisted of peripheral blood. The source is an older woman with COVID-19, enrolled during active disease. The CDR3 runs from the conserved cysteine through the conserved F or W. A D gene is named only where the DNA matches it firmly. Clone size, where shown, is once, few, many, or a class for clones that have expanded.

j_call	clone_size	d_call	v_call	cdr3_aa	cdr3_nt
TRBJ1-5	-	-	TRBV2	CASSEGWGGPGNQPQHF	TGTGCCAGCAGTGAAGGTTGGGGGGGGCCGGGCAATCAGCCCCAGCATTTT
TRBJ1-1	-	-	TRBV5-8	CASSLLIVQMNTEAFF	TGTGCCAGCAGCTTGTTGATTGTTCAGATGAACACTGAAGCTTTCTTT
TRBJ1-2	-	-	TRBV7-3	CASSLKGGDFDYGYTF	TGTGCCAGCAGCCTTAAAGGGGGGGATTTCGACTATGGCTACACCTTC
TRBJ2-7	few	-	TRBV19	CASSIRGSSYEQYF	TGTGCCAGTAGTATTAGAGGGAGCTCCTACGAGCAGTACTTC
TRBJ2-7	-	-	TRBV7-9	CASRVTTRYEQYF	TGTGCCAGCAGGGTCACGACTCGCTACGAGCAGTACTTC
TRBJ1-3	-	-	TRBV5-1	CASSLGEINTIYF	TGCGCCAGCAGCTTGGGGGAGATAAACACCATATATTTT
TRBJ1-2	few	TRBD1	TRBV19	CASREARDRAYGYTF	TGTGCCAGTCGTGAAGCTCGGGACAGGGCCTATGGCTACACCTTC
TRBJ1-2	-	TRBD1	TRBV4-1	CASSQDAAGGLYGYTF	TGCGCCAGCAGCCAAGATGCGGCAGGGGGCCTCTATGGCTACACCTTC
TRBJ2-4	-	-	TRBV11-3	CASSLDGRQGKLYIQYF	TGTGCCAGCAGCTTAGACGGTCGGCAGGGAAAATTGTACATTCAGTACTTC
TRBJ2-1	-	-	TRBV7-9	CASSIEGSVKFF	TGTGCCAGCAGCATCGAAGGGAGCGTGAAGTTCTTC
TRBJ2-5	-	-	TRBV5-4	CASSAIAEETQYF	TGTGCCAGCAGCGCCATTGCAGAAGAGACCCAGTACTTC
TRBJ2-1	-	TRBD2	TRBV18	CASSPRGLAGSSSYNEQFF	TGTGCCAGCTCACCGAGGGGACTAGCGGGTTCCAGCTCCTACAATGAGCAGTTCTTC
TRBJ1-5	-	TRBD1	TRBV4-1	CVRRDRGFQPQHF	TGCGTTAGACGGGACAGGGGATTTCAGCCCCAGCATTTT
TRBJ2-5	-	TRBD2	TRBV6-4	CASRSRGGETQYF	TGTGCCAGCAGGTCGCGGGGGGGAGAGACCCAGTACTTC
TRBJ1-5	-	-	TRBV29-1	CSIPWGGQPQHF	TGCAGCATCCCGTGGGGGGGGCAGCCCCAGCATTTT
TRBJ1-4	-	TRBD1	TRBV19	CASSPTGTATNEKLFF	TGTGCCAGTAGTCCCACCGGGACAGCAACTAATGAAAAACTGTTTTTT
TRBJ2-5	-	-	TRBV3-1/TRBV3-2	CASSQDFGGYQETQYF	TGTGCCAGCAGCCAAGATTTTGGGGGGTACCAAGAGACCCAGTACTTC
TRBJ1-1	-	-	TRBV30	CALSEVTEAFF	TGTGCCTTGTCGGAGGTAACTGAAGCTTTCTTT
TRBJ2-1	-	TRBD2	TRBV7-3	CASSRGGAYNEQFF	TGTGCCAGCAGCCGCGGGGGGGCCTACAATGAGCAGTTCTTC
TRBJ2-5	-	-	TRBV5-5	CASSLRGTQYF	TGTGCCAGCAGCTTGCGGGGGACCCAGTACTTC
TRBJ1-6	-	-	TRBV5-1	CASSSTLTRNSPLHF	TGCGCCAGCAGCTCGACTTTGACCAGAAATTCACCCCTCCACTTT
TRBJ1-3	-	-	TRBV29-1	CSVDRLPGNTIYF	TGCAGCGTGGACAGACTCCCAGGAAACACCATATATTTT
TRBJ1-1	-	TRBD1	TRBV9	CASSVGQGRGEAFF	TGTGCCAGCAGCGTGGGACAGGGAAGGGGTGAAGCTTTCTTT
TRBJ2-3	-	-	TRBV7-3	CASSSLAPGLTSTDTQYF	TGTGCCAGCAGCTCTCTAGCGCCAGGCTTAACTAGCACAGATACGCAGTATTTT
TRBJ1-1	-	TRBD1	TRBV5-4	CASSLGHRGRLNTEAFF	TGTGCCAGCAGCTTGGGTCACAGGGGACGTCTGAACACTGAAGCTTTCTTT
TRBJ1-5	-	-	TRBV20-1	CSARGPEVEHF	TGCAGTGCTAGAGGTCCAGAGGTAGAGCATTTT
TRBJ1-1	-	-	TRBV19	CASSIGRREVDTEAFF	TGTGCCAGTAGTATTGGTCGCAGGGAGGTGGACACTGAAGCTTTCTTT
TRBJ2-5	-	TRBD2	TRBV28	CASSFFLPGTSPTATQYF	TGTGCCAGCAGTTTCTTTCTTCCGGGGACTAGCCCAACGGCGACCCAGTACTTC
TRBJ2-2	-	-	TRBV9	CASSGLSQAGELFF	TGTGCCAGCAGCGGACTAAGCCAGGCCGGGGAGCTGTTTTTT
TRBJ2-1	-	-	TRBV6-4	CASSDMGGAYNEQFF	TGTGCCAGCAGTGACATGGGGGGGGCTTACAATGAGCAGTTCTTC
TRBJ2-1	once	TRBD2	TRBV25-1	CASSDLAGAAEQFF	TGTGCCAGCAGTGATCTAGCGGGAGCGGCTGAGCAGTTCTTC
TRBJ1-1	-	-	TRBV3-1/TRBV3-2	CASSRTENTEAFF	TGTGCCAGCAGCCGGACTGAGAACACTGAAGCTTTCTTT
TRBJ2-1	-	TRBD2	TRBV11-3	CASSPGVAGGPGEQFF	TGTGCCAGCAGCCCCGGGGTAGCGGGAGGGCCGGGTGAGCAGTTCTTC
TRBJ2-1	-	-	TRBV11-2	CASSPQVYNEQFF	TGTGCCAGCAGTCCACAGGTCTACAATGAGCAGTTCTTC
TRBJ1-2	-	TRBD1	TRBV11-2	CASSIGQVPYGYTF	TGTGCCAGCAGCATCGGACAGGTTCCCTATGGCTACACCTTC
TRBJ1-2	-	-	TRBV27	CASSKQGANYGYTF	TGTGCCAGCAGCAAACAGGGAGCTAACTATGGCTACACCTTC
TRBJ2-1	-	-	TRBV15	CATSRDRYQGEDEQFF	TGTGCCACCAGCAGAGATAGATACCAGGGTGAGGATGAGCAGTTCTTC
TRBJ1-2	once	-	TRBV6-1	CASSELRRTETGYTF	TGTGCCAGCAGTGAATTAAGGAGGACAGAAACAGGCTACACCTTC
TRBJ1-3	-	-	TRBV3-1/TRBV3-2	CASSYTGSGNTIYF	TGTGCCAGCAGTTATACAGGTTCTGGAAACACCATATATTTT
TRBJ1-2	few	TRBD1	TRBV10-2	CASTGTGGNYGYTF	TGCGCCAGCACCGGGACAGGGGGTAACTATGGCTACACCTTC
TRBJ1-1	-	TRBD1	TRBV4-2	CASSQLTGGGSEAFF	TGTGCCAGCAGCCAATTGACAGGGGGGGGGTCTGAAGCTTTCTTT
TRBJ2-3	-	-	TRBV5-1	CASTLGSTDTQYF	TGCGCCAGCACACTCGGTAGCACAGATACGCAGTATTTT
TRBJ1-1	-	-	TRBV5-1	CASSLEQNTEAFF	TGCGCCAGCAGCTTGGAACAAAACACTGAAGCTTTCTTT
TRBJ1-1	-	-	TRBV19	CASSITGHGNTEAFF	TGTGCCAGTAGTATAACGGGACACGGGAACACTGAAGCTTTCTTT
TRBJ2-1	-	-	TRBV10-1	CASSERRGHTYNEQFF	TGCGCCAGCAGTGAAAGGCGAGGACACACCTACAATGAGCAGTTCTTC
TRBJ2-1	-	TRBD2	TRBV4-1	CASSHPAGGRDEQFF	TGCGCCAGCAGCCACCCAGCGGGAGGTAGAGATGAGCAGTTCTTC
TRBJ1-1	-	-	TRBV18	CASSPGQSTEAFF	TGTGCCAGCTCACCGGGACAAAGCACTGAAGCTTTCTTT
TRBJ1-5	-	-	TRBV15	CATSRGGSGGPSNQPQHF	TGTGCCACCAGCAGAGGTGGGTCGGGAGGGCCGAGCAATCAGCCCCAGCATTTT
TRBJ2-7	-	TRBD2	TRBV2	CASRGGEEDEQYF	TGTGCCAGCAGGGGGGGGGAGGAAGACGAGCAGTACTTC
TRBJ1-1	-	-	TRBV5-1	CASRGDFLTNTEAFF	TGCGCCAGCAGGGGGGACTTTTTAACGAACACTGAAGCTTTCTTT
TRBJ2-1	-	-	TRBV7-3	CASSPSSYNEQFF	TGTGCCAGCAGCCCGAGCTCCTACAATGAGCAGTTCTTC
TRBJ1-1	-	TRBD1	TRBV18	CASSPSQGDTEAFF	TGTGCCAGCTCACCATCACAGGGGGACACTGAAGCTTTCTTT
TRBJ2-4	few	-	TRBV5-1	CASSLGFVKNIQYF	TGCGCCAGCAGCTTGGGTTTCGTCAAAAACATTCAGTACTTC
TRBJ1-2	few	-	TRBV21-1	CASSNFFPGQRNYGYTF	TGTGCCAGCAGCAATTTTTTCCCAGGGCAGCGAAACTATGGCTACACCTTC
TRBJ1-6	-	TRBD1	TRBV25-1	CASSEFDRGSSYNSPLHF	TGTGCCAGCAGTGAATTTGACAGGGGGAGCTCCTATAATTCACCCCTCCACTTT
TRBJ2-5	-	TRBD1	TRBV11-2	CASSRRRDRARETQYF	TGTGCCAGCAGCCGGCGTCGGGACAGGGCTCGGGAGACCCAGTACTTC
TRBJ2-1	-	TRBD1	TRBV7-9	CASSPPGQGYNEQFF	TGTGCCAGCAGCCCACCGGGACAGGGGTATAATGAGCAGTTCTTC
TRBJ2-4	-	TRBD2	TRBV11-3	CASSPSGTLKNIQYF	TGTGCCTCCTCACCCAGCGGGACCCTCAAAAACATTCAGTACTTC